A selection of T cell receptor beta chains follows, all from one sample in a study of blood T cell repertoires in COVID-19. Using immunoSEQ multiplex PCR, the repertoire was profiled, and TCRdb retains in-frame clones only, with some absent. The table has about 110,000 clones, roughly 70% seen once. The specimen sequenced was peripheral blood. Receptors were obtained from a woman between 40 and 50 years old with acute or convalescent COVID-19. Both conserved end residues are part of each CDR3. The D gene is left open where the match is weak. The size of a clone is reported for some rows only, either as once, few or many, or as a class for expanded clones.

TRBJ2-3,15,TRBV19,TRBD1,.,CASRTDRGSTDTQYF,TGTGCCAGTAGGACGGACAGGGGGTCTACAGATACGCAGTATTTT
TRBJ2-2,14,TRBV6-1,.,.,CASSETGNTGELFF,TGTGCCAGCAGTGAGACAGGGAACACCGGGGAGCTGTTTTTT
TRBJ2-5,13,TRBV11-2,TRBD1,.,CASRTTGVETQYF,TGTGCCAGCAGAACGACAGGGGTTGAGACCCAGTACTTC
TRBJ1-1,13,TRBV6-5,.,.,CARHREKNTEAFF,TGTGCCAGACACAGAGAAAAGAACACTGAAGCTTTCTTT
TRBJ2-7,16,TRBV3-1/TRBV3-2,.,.,CASSQGTALYSYEQYF,TGTGCCAGCAGCCAAGGGACAGCCTTATACTCCTACGAGCAGTACTTC
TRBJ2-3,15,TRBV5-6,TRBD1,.,CASSLRTGRTDTQYF,TGTGCCAGCAGCCTTCGGACAGGGCGTACAGATACGCAGTATTTT
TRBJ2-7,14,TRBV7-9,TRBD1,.,CASSLTGGAEVQYF,TGTGCCAGCAGCTTAACAGGGGGCGCTGAGGTGCAGTACTTC
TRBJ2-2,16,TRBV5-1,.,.,CASSLDGGANTGELFF,TGCGCCAGCAGCTTGGATGGGGGGGCAAACACCGGGGAGCTGTTTTTT
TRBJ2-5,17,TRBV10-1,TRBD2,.,CASSRDGTSGDQETQYF,TGCGCCAGCAGTCGAGATGGGACTAGCGGGGACCAAGAGACCCAGTACTTC
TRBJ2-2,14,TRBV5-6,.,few,CASSLGGLTGELFF,TGTGCCAGCAGCTTGGGGGGGCTGACCGGGGAGCTGTTTTTT
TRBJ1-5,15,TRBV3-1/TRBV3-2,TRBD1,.,CASTDRAASNQPQHF,TGTGCCAGCACCGACAGGGCCGCTAGCAATCAGCCCCAGCATTTT
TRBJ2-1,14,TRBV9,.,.,CASSVRGDANEQFF,TGTGCCAGCAGCGTCAGGGGAGACGCCAATGAGCAGTTCTTC
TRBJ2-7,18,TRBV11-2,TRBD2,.,CASSQGTSGGFDNYEQYF,TGTGCCAGCAGCCAAGGGACTAGCGGGGGTTTTGACAACTACGAGCAGTACTTC
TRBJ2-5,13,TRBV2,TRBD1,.,CASLSGTEETQYF,TGTGCCAGCTTGTCCGGGACAGAAGAGACCCAGTACTTC
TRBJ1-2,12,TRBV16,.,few,CASSQSGYGYTF,TGTGCCAGCAGCCAATCCGGGTATGGCTACACCTTC
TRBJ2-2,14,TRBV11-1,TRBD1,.,CASSPNRGAGELFF,TGTGCCAGCAGCCCAAACAGGGGGGCCGGGGAGCTGTTTTTT
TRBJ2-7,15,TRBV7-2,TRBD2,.,CASSLGGGTNYEQYF,TGTGCCAGCAGCTTAGGAGGAGGGACTAACTACGAGCAGTACTTC
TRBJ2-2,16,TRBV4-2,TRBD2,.,CASSQERGANTGELFF,TGTGCCAGCAGCCAAGAACGGGGGGCGAACACCGGGGAGCTGTTTTTT
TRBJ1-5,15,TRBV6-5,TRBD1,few,CASRPDRGGNQPQHF,TGTGCCAGCAGACCGGACAGGGGCGGCAATCAGCCCCAGCATTTT
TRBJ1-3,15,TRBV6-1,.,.,CASSELAVSGNTIYF,TGTGCCAGCAGTGAACTGGCAGTATCTGGAAACACCATATATTTT
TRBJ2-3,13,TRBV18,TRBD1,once,CASSPPGQASQYF,TGTGCCAGCTCACCGCCGGGACAGGCATCGCAGTATTTT
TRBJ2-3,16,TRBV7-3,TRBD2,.,CASSLSGGDGTDTQYF,TGTGCCAGCAGCCTCTCGGGGGGAGATGGAACAGATACGCAGTATTTT
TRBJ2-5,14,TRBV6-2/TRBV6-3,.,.,CASSYQGGQETQYF,TGTGCCAGCAGTTACCAGGGGGGACAAGAGACCCAGTACTTC
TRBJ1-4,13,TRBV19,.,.,CASSPRDNEKLFF,TGTGCCAGTAGTCCTAGAGATAATGAAAAACTGTTTTTT
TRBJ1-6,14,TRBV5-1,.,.,CASSRDSYNSPLHF,TGCGCCAGCAGCCGAGACAGCTATAATTCACCCCTCCACTTT
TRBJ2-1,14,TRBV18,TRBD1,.,CASSPPGTGLEQFF,TGTGCCAGCTCACCTCCCGGGACAGGGCTTGAGCAGTTCTTC
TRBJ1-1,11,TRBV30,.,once,CAWKYSTEAFF,TGTGCCTGGAAGTATAGCACTGAAGCTTTCTTT
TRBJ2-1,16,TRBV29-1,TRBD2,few,CSAQTSGGLSYNEQFF,TGCAGCGCCCAGACTAGCGGGGGTCTCTCCTACAATGAGCAGTTCTTC
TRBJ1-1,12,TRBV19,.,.,CASSNYRVRAFF,TGTGCCAGTAGTAACTACAGGGTTCGGGCTTTCTTT
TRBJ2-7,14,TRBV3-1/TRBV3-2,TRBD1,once,CASSPGQGTYEQYF,TGTGCCAGCAGCCCCGGACAGGGAACCTACGAGCAGTACTTC
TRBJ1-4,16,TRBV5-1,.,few,CASSLGLRGENEKLFF,TGCGCCAGCAGCTTGGGACTTCGGGGTGAGAATGAAAAACTGTTTTTT
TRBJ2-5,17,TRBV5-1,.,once,CASSLGTVRGRGETQYF,TGCGCCAGCAGCTTGGGCACCGTAAGGGGGCGGGGAGAGACCCAGTACTTC
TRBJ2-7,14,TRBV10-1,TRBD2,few,CASGGTSAPYEQYF,TGCGCCAGCGGTGGGACTAGCGCACCCTACGAGCAGTACTTC
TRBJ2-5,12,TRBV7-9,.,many,CASSLEEGPGYF,TGTGCCAGCAGCTTAGAGGAGGGGCCTGGGTACTTC
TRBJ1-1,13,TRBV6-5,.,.,CATWGGGNTEAFF,TGTGCCACCTGGGGGGGCGGGAACACTGAAGCTTTCTTT
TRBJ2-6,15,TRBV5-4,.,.,CASSPWGFRANVLTF,TGTGCCAGCAGCCCCTGGGGCTTTCGGGCCAACGTCCTGACTTTC
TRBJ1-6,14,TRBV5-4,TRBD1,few,CASSSNRGNSPLHF,TGTGCCAGCAGCTCAAACAGGGGGAATTCACCCCTCCACTTT
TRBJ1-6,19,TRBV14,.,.,CASSHGRGMTDTWNSPLHF,TGTGCCAGCAGCCACGGGCGGGGAATGACAGACACCTGGAATTCACCCCTCCACTTT
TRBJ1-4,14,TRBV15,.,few,CATSKSREGEKLFF,TGTGCCACCAGCAAATCCAGGGAGGGAGAAAAACTGTTTTTT